These 14 T cell receptor beta chains were all obtained from the same sample, sequenced in a study of T-cell memory formation after mild COVID-19. TCRdb called the 5' RACE reads again in MiXCR, with one record for every CDR3 protein. The sample lists 200,000 or so distinct CDR3 sequences; approximately 10% were seen once. The sequenced sample consisted of PBMCs or a T cell subset sorted from them (not recorded which). The receptors shown here come from a man aged 18 to 30 who had mild COVID-19 (a few samples of this study predate the infection). Cell type and time point are not known.

This clonotype was seen ten or more times. The chain carries TRBV9 and TRBJ1-6; D ambiguous. Germline V CDR1 and CDR2: SGDLS, YYNGEE. V dropped 3 bases and J dropped 0 bases, with 7 bases sitting between them. CDR3 size: 15 residues. This CDR3 is CASSEGSSYNSPLHF. CDR3 DNA sequence: TGTGCCAGCAGCGAGGGTAGCTCCTATAATTCACCCCTCCACTTT.

The CDR3 DNA follows: TGCAGTGCTAGAGGCTACCGTACCTACGAGCAGTACGTC. This codes for CSARGYRTYEQYV. The V call is TRBV20-1, the J call TRBJ2-7, with no clear D. The CDR3 spans 13 residues. Trimming shortened V by 1 base and J by 2 bases, and 9 bases separated the two germline ends. The germline V gene encodes CDR1 DFQATT and CDR2 SNEGSKA (reference sequence).

The J gene is TRBJ2-6, the V gene TRBV4-1; D not certain. The CDR3 has 15 residues. V was pared by 2 bases and J by 4 bases, with 9 bases between. From germline, CDR1 is MGHRA and CDR2 YSYEKL. The CDR3 nucleotides read TGCGCCAGCAGCCAACACGCCTCAGGGGCCAACGTCCTGACTTTC. Translated, it gives CASSQHASGANVLTF.

This clonotype was counted a few times. This sequence joins TRBV6-5 and TRBJ1-2; D is unresolved. The V and J ends lost 3 bases and 6 bases respectively, with 11 bases between them. This CDR3 region has 13 residues. Germline assignment: CDR1 MNHEY and CDR2 SVGAGI. CDR3 bases: TGTGCCAGCAGTTATCGAGGGTTTCATGGCTACACCTTC. Translation: CASSYRGFHGYTF.

This clonotype has ten or more counts. This chain joins TRBV12-3 or TRBV12-4 and TRBJ1-2, with D hard to call. There are 12 residues in the CDR3. The germline V and J ends were trimmed by 4 bases and 6 bases, with 9 bases remaining between them. The CDR3 region is CASSSTWNGYTF. As DNA, the CDR3 is TGTGCCAGCAGTTCGACCTGGAATGGCTACACCTTC.

The J gene is TRBJ1-5, the V gene TRBV7-9, with D possibly matching TRBD1 (6 bases). Germline CDR1 reads SEHNR; CDR2 reads FQNEAQ (reference sequence). The ends were cut back, 4 bases at V and 7 bases at J, with 23 bases in the middle. The CDR3 is 17 amino acids. The CDR3 DNA reads as TGTGCCAGCAGCTCGCGACAGGCCGGGACCACAGGACAGCCCCAGCATTTT. Encoded protein: CASSSRQAGTTGQPQHF.

This chain uses TRBV5-6 with TRBJ1-5; possible D gene TRBD1, 6 bases. Trimming removed 0 bases at V and 6 bases at J, with 16 bases between. CDR1 and CDR2 from the germline V gene are SGHDT and YYEEEE. The CDR3 runs to 16 residues. The CDR3 DNA follows: TGTGCCAGCAGCTTGGCCGGGGCAGGGGTCGGTCAGCCCCAGCATTTT. Protein sequence: CASSLAGAGVGQPQHF.

This clonotype came up a few times. The V call is TRBV20-1, the J call TRBJ1-2; 12 bases map to TRBD1. The CDR3 contains 14 residues. Trimming took 2 bases from V and 7 from J; bases not matched to a gene: 5. Germline V gives CDR1 DFQATT, CDR2 SNEGSKA (reference sequence). This CDR3 reads CSARSGTGGGGYTF. The CDR3 DNA follows: TGCAGTGCTAGATCGGGGACAGGGGGCGGTGGCTACACCTTC.

A few counts support this clonotype. The chain couples TRBV12-3 or TRBV12-4 to TRBJ2-7; possible D gene TRBD2, 6 bases. The CDR3 runs 13 residues. Deletions cut 6 bases from V and 3 bases from J, with 12 bases between. The CDR3 region is CASSTGGLYEQYF. CDR3 DNA: TGTGCCAGCAGCACCGGAGGGCTCTACGAGCAGTACTTC.

This chain links TRBV6-1 with TRBJ1-1, with a weak D call TRBD1 (5 bases). This CDR3 comprises 13 residues. Trimming left V 3 bases short and J 1 base short, with 6 bases between. The germline CDR1 and CDR2 sequences are MNHNS and SASEGT. CDR3 sequence (DNA): TGTGCCAGCAGTGACGGACAGAACACTGAAGCTTTCTTT. Protein: CASSDGQNTEAFF.

This clonotype was observed a few times. The chain uses TRBV4-2 and TRBJ2-1; 7 bases agree with TRBD2. V was pared by 1 base and J by 0 bases, with 6 bases of the junction left unmatched. The CDR3 is 17 amino acids. Germline CDR1 reads LGHNA; CDR2 reads YNFKEQ. The CDR3 reads CASSQGPASGSYNEQFF. CDR3 in DNA: TGTGCCAGCAGCCAAGGCCCGGCTAGCGGCTCCTACAATGAGCAGTTCTTC.

The J gene is TRBJ1-1, the V gene TRBV5-1; TRBD1 aligns across 9 bases. The CDR3 is 16 amino acids. Germline V gives CDR1 SGHRS, CDR2 YFSETQ. The V segment lost 3 bases and the J segment 5 bases; nucleotides outside the gene matches: 11. The CDR3 protein is CASSSQLDRGKTEAFF. CDR3 DNA sequence: TGCGCCAGCAGCTCCCAATTGGACAGGGGAAAAACTGAAGCTTTCTTT.

This clonotype was seen many times. This rearrangement joins TRBV20-1 to TRBJ2-3; D gene unclear. The CDR3 is 14 residues long. In germline, CDR1 is DFQATT, CDR2 SNEGSKA (reference sequence). The V gene lost 5 bases and the J gene lost 2 bases, with 14 bases spanning the gap. The CDR3 bases are TGCAGTGCTCCGCGCCCGGCGACCACAGATACGCAGTATTTT. It codes for CSAPRPATTDTQYF.

This clonotype was observed a few times. The CDR3 loop reads CASSSRGPPDTQYF. CDR3 DNA: TGTGCCAGCAGCTCGCGTGGACCCCCAGATACGCAGTATTTT. The chain links TRBV3-1 to TRBJ2-3; no reliable D call. The CDR3 totals 14 residues. From germline, CDR1 is LGHDT and CDR2 YNNKEL (reference sequence). V was trimmed by 5 bases and J by 4 bases, leaving 13 bases between them.